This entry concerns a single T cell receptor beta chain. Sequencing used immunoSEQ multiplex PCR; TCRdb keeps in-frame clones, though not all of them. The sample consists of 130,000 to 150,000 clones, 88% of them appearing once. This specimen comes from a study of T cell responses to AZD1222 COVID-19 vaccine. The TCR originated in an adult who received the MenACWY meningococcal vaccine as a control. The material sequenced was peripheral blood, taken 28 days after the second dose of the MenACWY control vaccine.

The CDR3 here is CASSESQGLGETQYF. CDR3 nucleotides: TGTGCCAGCAGTGAAAGTCAGGGCTTAGGAGAGACCCAGTACTTC. This chain connects TRBV2 to TRBJ2-5, with D tentatively TRBD1 (5 bases). Germline CDR1 reads SNHLY; CDR2 reads FYNNEI. V lost 2 bases and J lost 4, with 14 bases in between. This CDR3 is built from 15 residues. Together with reference TRBV2 and TRBJ2-5, the CDR3 gives the full variable domain: EPEVTQTPSHQVTQMGQEVILRCVPISNHLYFYWYRQILGQKVEFLVSFYNNEISEKSEIFDDQFSVERPDGSNFTLKIRSTKLEDSAMYFCASSESQGLGETQYFGPGTRLLVL.